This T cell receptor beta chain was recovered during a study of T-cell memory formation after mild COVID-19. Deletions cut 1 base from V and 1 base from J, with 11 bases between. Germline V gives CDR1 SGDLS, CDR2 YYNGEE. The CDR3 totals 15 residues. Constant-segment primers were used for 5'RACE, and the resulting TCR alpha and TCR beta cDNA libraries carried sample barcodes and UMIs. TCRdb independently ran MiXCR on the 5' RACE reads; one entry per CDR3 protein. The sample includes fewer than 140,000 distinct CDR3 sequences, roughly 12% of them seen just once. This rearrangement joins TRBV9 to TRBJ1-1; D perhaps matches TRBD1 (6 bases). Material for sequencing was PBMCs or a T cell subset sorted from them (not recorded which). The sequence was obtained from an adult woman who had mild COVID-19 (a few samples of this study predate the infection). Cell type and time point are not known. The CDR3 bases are TGTGCCAGCAGCGTAACGGGACAAAAGAACACTGAAGCTTTCTTT. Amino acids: CASSVTGQKNTEAFF.